This T cell receptor (beta chain) emerged from a study of blood T cell repertoires in COVID-19. As for the study in general: Sites in the United States, Italy and Spain provided acute and convalescent COVID-19 samples. T cells, B-cell-depleted T cells, or PBMCs provided the cDNA or gDNA that served as material.

Generated by immunoSEQ multiplex PCR, the TCRdb table keeps only in-frame clones and is missing some. The table has about 120,000 clones, around 89% seen once; the top ten hold approximately 19%. The CDR3 totals 14 residues. Germline V gene lookup returns CDR1 SGHNT and CDR2 YYREEE (reference sequence). V shed 4 bases and J 1 base; nucleotides not matched to a gene: 2. This clone was counted between two and nine times. The chain combines TRBV5-4 with TRBJ2-5; 9 bases map to TRBD1. This sequence was found in a human donor with acute or convalescent COVID-19. The donor label of this sample is uncertain. The sample consisted of peripheral blood. The CDR3 DNA is TGTGCCAGCAGCCAACAGGGGGCCCAAGAGACCCAGTACTTC. Protein sequence: CASSQQGAQETQYF.